The 9 T cell receptor beta chains reported below all come from one sample, sequenced in a study of Ad26.COV2.S vaccination and SARS-CoV-2 variants (dated by TCRdb to the early 2020s). The library was built by means of the immunoSEQ multiplex PCR assay. TCRdb holds this immuneACCESS table with in-frame rearrangements only. Some clones are missing; in checked studies, unresolved V genes explain under half, and the rest has no known cause. This sample is represented by about 350,000 clones; just over 90% of them were singletons. Roughly 3.9% of the sample belongs to the ten largest clones. The intended sense of this specimen's time point label: individuals recovered from natural SARS-CoV-2 infection. Sequences were derived from peripheral blood, sampled after recovery from COVID-19. These receptors were taken from a human donor who had recovered from COVID-19.

The genes are TRBV6-6 and TRBJ1-6, with 9 bases identical to TRBD1. This CDR3 has 17 amino acids. Germline lookup yields CDR1 MNHNY and CDR2 SVGAGI (reference sequence). J gave up 13 bases and V 5 bases, and 18 bases lay outside the gene matches. The DNA for the CDR3 is TGTGCCAGCAGTCAAACCGACCCTGGACAGGGGACCTTCCCCCTCCACTTT. As protein: CASSQTDPGQGTFPLHF.

The CDR3 DNA sequence: TGTGCCAGCAGCGCCACAGGGGCGGGGGAGCAGTACTTC. It codes for CASSATGAGEQYF. The chain couples TRBV2 to TRBJ2-7; D is perhaps TRBD1 (7 bases). The ends were cut back, 6 bases at V and 7 bases at J, with 16 bases in the middle. The CDR3 runs 13 residues. Per the germline V gene, CDR1 is SNHLY and CDR2 is FYNNEI.

The chain has TRBV10-3 and TRBJ1-2; D not certain. The CDR3 has 13 residues. The germline V gene has CDR1 ENHRY and CDR2 SYGVKD. Trimming left V 2 bases short and J 2 bases short, with 6 bases between. The DNA for the CDR3 is TGTGCCATCAGTGAGGAGGAGAACTATGGCTACACCTTC. Translating gives CAISEEENYGYTF.

This chain links TRBV10-3 with TRBJ2-3; 15 bases fit TRBD2. Per germline, CDR1 ENHRY and CDR2 SYGVKD. The CDR3 length is 17 residues. Trimming took 4 bases from V and 3 from J; bases not matched to a gene: 5. The CDR3 DNA follows: TGTGCCATCAGTGGGACTAGCGGGGGGGCATCTACAGATACGCAGTATTTT. This codes for CAISGTSGGASTDTQYF.

The rearrangement links TRBV7-7 to TRBJ2-3; 11 nucleotides align to TRBD2. The CDR3 sequence is 17 residues long. The germline V gene has CDR1 SSHAT and CDR2 FNYEAQ (reference sequence). The trim removed 5 bases at V and 2 bases at J, leaving 9 bases unmatched. The CDR3 loop reads CASSPHLSGGATDTQYF. The CDR3 DNA reads TGTGCCAGCAGCCCCCACCTTAGCGGGGGGGCCACAGATACGCAGTATTTT.

J is TRBJ1-1 and V is TRBV7-9; TRBD1 aligns across 9 bases. V lost 1 base to trimming and J lost 11 bases; unmatched junction nucleotides: 8. This CDR3 has 14 residues. The germline V gene encodes CDR1 SEHNR and CDR2 FQNEAQ (reference sequence). CDR3 protein: CASSLDRGPLGAFF. The CDR3 DNA sequence: TGTGCCAGCAGCTTAGACAGGGGGCCGCTGGGGGCTTTCTTT.

CDR3 loop: CASTPGQGMNTEAFF. For the CDR3, the DNA is TGTGCCAGCACCCCGGGACAGGGGATGAACACTGAAGCTTTCTTT. This rearrangement joins TRBV2 to TRBJ1-1; TRBD1 matches at 10 bases. V was pared by 7 bases and J by 0 bases, with 5 bases of the junction left unmatched. Germline CDR1 reads SNHLY; CDR2 reads FYNNEI. CDR3 length: 15 residues.

The chain joins TRBV24-1 to TRBJ2-1; a weak D match, TRBD2 (6 bases). The V end lost 2 bases, the J end lost 7 bases, and 17 bases lay between the germline ends. This CDR3 is 16 amino acids long. CDR1 and CDR2 from the germline V gene are KGHDR and SFDVKD. This chain's CDR3 is CATSDSGSLARNEQFF. CDR3 DNA sequence: TGTGCCACCAGTGATTCGGGGTCCCTAGCGAGGAATGAGCAGTTCTTC.

The chain uses TRBV4-3 and TRBJ1-6; D not resolved. This CDR3 spans 15 amino acids. V lost 5 bases to trimming and J lost 5 bases, with 13 bases between them. Germline V gene data show CDR1 as LGHNA and CDR2 as YSLEER. The CDR3 sequence: CASSTTINNNSPLHF. The CDR3 nucleotides are TGCGCCAGCAGCACAACGATTAATAATAATTCACCCCTCCACTTT.